The 30 T cell receptor beta chains listed next were all sequenced from one sample in a study of regulatory T cells in long-lasting Graves disease. Specified time point: newly diagnosed GD, antithyroid drugs for less than 3 months. PBMC-derived RNA was used for the TCR library. The TCR beta library used iRepertoire HTBI primers with Arm-PCR amplification of CDR3. TCRdb recomputed calls from the multiplex PCR reads with MiXCR, one row per CDR3 protein. The sample shows around 400,000 distinct CDR3 sequences, about a sixth of them seen only once. Source: peripheral blood mononuclear cells (PBMCs), taken at new diagnosis, from a patient treated with antithyroid drugs. The receptors here all came from a female donor with Graves disease.

The gene calls are TRBV4-1 and TRBJ2-1; D unclear. V dropped 1 base and J dropped 8 bases, with 9 bases sitting between them. This CDR3 region has 13 residues. Germline V gives CDR1 MGHRA, CDR2 YSYEKL. CDR3 protein: CASSQVAADEQFF. The DNA for the CDR3 is TGCGCCAGCAGCCAAGTGGCCGCGGATGAGCAGTTCTTC.

This clonotype came up once. The chain couples TRBV12-5 to TRBJ2-7, with 10 bases fitting TRBD1. V was clipped by 5 bases and J by 3 bases; unmatched bases: 1. The CDR3 sequence is 13 residues long. Per the germline V gene, CDR1 is LGHNT and CDR2 is FRNRAP. The CDR3, as DNA: TGTGCTAGTGGTAGGACAGGGGGCTACGAGCAGTACTTC. Translating gives CASGRTGGYEQYF.

This clonotype was counted many times. The rearrangement joins TRBV2 to TRBJ1-1; D call uncertain. The CDR3 is 14 residues long. The ends were cut back, 8 bases at V and 2 bases at J, with 15 bases in the middle. Germline V gene data show CDR1 as SNHLY and CDR2 as FYNNEI. The CDR3 here is CASGRREGNTEAFF. The CDR3 bases are TGTGCCAGCGGGAGAAGGGAGGGAAACACTGAAGCTTTCTTT.

This clonotype was counted at least ten times. The V and J genes are TRBV27 and TRBJ2-1; no firm D call. CDR1 and CDR2 from the germline V gene are MNHEY and SMNVEV (reference sequence). Between the trimmed V and J ends, which lost 0 bases and 5 bases, there was a span of 8 bases. The CDR3 sequence is 14 residues long. The CDR3 nucleotides read TGTGCCAGCAGTTTATCAGGCCGCCACAATGAGCAGTTCTTC. It encodes CASSLSGRHNEQFF.

This clonotype was observed at least ten times. The chain couples TRBV28 to TRBJ1-1; 9 nucleotides match TRBD1. V dropped 6 bases and J dropped 5; count of bases not matched to a gene: 13. The length of the CDR3 is 16 residues. The V gene's germline CDR1 is MDHEN and CDR2 SYDVKM. CDR3 nucleotides: TGTGCCAGCAGAAATGTCCCGGGACAGGGCCGGACTGAAGCTTTCTTT. Its translation is CASRNVPGQGRTEAFF.

This clonotype came up a few times. The chain recombines TRBV5-6 with TRBJ2-1; 9 positions agree with TRBD1. The CDR3 length is 15 residues. Trimming cost V 0 bases and J 8 bases; bases outside gene matches: 6. Germline loops: CDR1 SGHDT, CDR2 YYEEEE. The CDR3 protein is CASSLEGTGYYEQFF. The CDR3 nucleotides read TGTGCCAGCAGCTTGGAGGGGACAGGGTACTATGAGCAGTTCTTC.

This clonotype appeared a few times. The chain combines TRBV7-6 with TRBJ2-1; D remains unclear. V was cut by 3 bases and J by 0 bases, with 12 bases left in between. CDR3 length: 16 residues. Germline assignment: CDR1 SGHVS and CDR2 FNYEAQ. CDR3 residues: CASSLSDSSSYNEQFF. The CDR3 DNA reads TGTGCCAGCAGCTTGAGCGACTCCAGCTCCTACAATGAGCAGTTCTTC. Full variable domain (remainder filled in from reference TRBV7-6 and TRBJ2-1): GAGVSQSPRYKVTKRGQDVALRCDPISGHVSLYWYRQALGQGPEFLTYFNYEAQQDKSGLPNDRFSAERPEGSISTLTIQRTEQRDSAMYRCASSLSDSSSYNEQFFGPGTRLTVL.

This clonotype was counted many times. This chain uses TRBV28 with TRBJ2-5; unclear D gene. From germline, CDR1 is MDHEN and CDR2 SYDVKM. Deletions cut 4 bases from V and 0 bases from J, with 12 bases between. This CDR3 contains 15 residues. CDR3 sequence: CASSSEPTYQETQYF. The CDR3 DNA reads TGTGCCAGCAGTTCTGAACCGACTTACCAAGAGACCCAGTACTTC.

This clonotype occurred many times. The chain employs TRBV6-2 or TRBV6-3 and TRBJ1-1; the match to TRBD1 covers 7 bases. V gave up 0 bases and J gave up 4 bases; unmatched junction bases: 8. CDR1 is MNHEY and CDR2 is SVGEGT in the germline V gene. CDR3 size: 16 residues. CDR3 sequence: CASSYSPQGGSTEAFF. In nucleotides, the CDR3 is TGTGCCAGCAGTTACTCACCCCAGGGGGGGAGCACTGAAGCTTTCTTT.

In its sample, this clonotype was seen many times. The rearrangement joins TRBV5-4 to TRBJ2-3; 8 nucleotides match TRBD2. Germline V gene lookup returns CDR1 SGHNT and CDR2 YYREEE (reference sequence). The trim removed 2 bases at V and 5 bases at J, leaving 10 bases unmatched. The CDR3 contains 16 residues. The CDR3 coding sequence is TGTGCCAGCAGCTTCGACGGACTAGCTGGCCAAGATACGCAGTATTTT. Protein: CASSFDGLAGQDTQYF.

The chain combines TRBV14 with TRBJ2-7; D remains unclear. Germline CDR1 reads SGHDN; CDR2 reads FVKESK. The CDR3 consists of 13 residues. The V end lost 4 bases, the J end lost 3 bases, and 10 bases lay between the germline ends. CDR3 residues: CASSRTGLYEQYF. The DNA of the CDR3 is TGTGCCAGCAGCCGTACCGGGCTCTACGAGCAGTACTTC.

This clonotype was picked up many times. The gene calls are TRBV11-1 and TRBJ2-3; 7 bases are shared with TRBD1. Unmatched junction bases numbered 24, after V lost 5 bases and J lost 1 base. Per the germline V gene, CDR1 is SGHAT and CDR2 is FQDESV (reference sequence). The CDR3 runs to 21 residues. The CDR3 DNA follows: TGTGCCAGCAGCCAAACCCTAGAGACAGGGCTGGATCTCTTAGGCACAGATACGCAGTATTTT. Protein sequence: CASSQTLETGLDLLGTDTQYF.

In its sample, this clonotype was seen a few times. V gene TRBV24-1 combines with J gene TRBJ2-3, with D tentatively TRBD2 (7 bases). The CDR3 sequence is 15 residues long. Between the trimmed V and J ends, which lost 4 bases and 2 bases, there was a span of 12 bases. Germline V gene lookup returns CDR1 KGHDR and CDR2 SFDVKD. The CDR3 DNA follows: TGTGCCACCAGTGAGAGGGAGGGGGTCACAGATACGCAGTATTTT. Translated, it gives CATSEREGVTDTQYF.

This clonotype was counted ten times or more. The chain has TRBV5-1 and TRBJ1-6; TRBD1 aligns across 9 bases. The length of the CDR3 is 16 residues. Trimming took 4 bases from V and 8 from J; bases not matched to a gene: 10. Germline V gene sequence: CDR1 SGHRS, CDR2 YFSETQ. CDR3 DNA: TGCGCCAGCAGCAAAACCCGGGACAGGGTGGATTCACCCCTCCACTTT. Its protein product is CASSKTRDRVDSPLHF.

This clonotype was observed once. J is TRBJ2-1 and V is TRBV11-2; TRBD1 is a possible D gene (6 bases). Trimming removed 3 bases at V and 0 bases at J, with 9 bases between. The CDR3 is 15 residues long. CDR1 and CDR2 from the germline V gene are SGHAT and FQNNGV. The CDR3 DNA sequence: TGTGCCAGCAGCTTTGGGACAAGCTCCTACAATGAGCAGTTCTTC. This sequence encodes CASSFGTSSYNEQFF.

This clonotype appeared many times. The rearrangement uses TRBV28 and TRBJ2-1, with 7 nucleotides matching TRBD2. With 5 bases clipped from V and 8 bases from J, the junction kept 12 bases outside the gene matches. The CDR3 contains 15 residues. Germline CDR1 MDHEN, CDR2 SYDVKM. The CDR3 is CASSELGLEIHEQFF. The CDR3 coding sequence is TGTGCCAGCAGTGAGCTAGGACTAGAAATTCATGAGCAGTTCTTC.

This clonotype was counted at least ten times. V and J are TRBV27 and TRBJ2-3, with 12 bases matching TRBD2. CDR1 and CDR2 (germline): MNHEY, SMNVEV (reference sequence). The CDR3 has 16 amino acids. The ends lost 6 bases at V and 4 bases at J; junction bases unmatched: 8. CDR3 loop: CASSRETSGGPDTQYF. CDR3 DNA sequence: TGTGCCAGCAGCCGCGAGACTAGCGGGGGACCAGATACGCAGTATTTT.

Many counts were recorded for this clonotype. V is TRBV2 and J is TRBJ1-2; 7 positions agree with TRBD1. The V gene's germline CDR1 is SNHLY and CDR2 FYNNEI. The trim removed 5 bases at V and 8 bases at J, leaving 11 bases unmatched. The CDR3 runs 14 residues. The CDR3 DNA reads TGTGCCAGCAGTTACAGCCGGGACAGAAGAGGCTACACCTTC. Its translation: CASSYSRDRRGYTF.

This clonotype was detected ten times or more. The chain recombines TRBV19 with TRBJ1-1, with D unresolved. This CDR3 region has 17 residues. Germline values: CDR1 LNHDA, CDR2 SQIVND (reference sequence). The V gene lost 5 bases and the J gene lost 2 bases, with 21 bases spanning the gap. Here the CDR3 DNA reads TGTGCCAGTAGTCATGGAATGGGGTTGGTTGTTAACACTGAAGCTTTCTTT. Translation gives CASSHGMGLVVNTEAFF.

The sample holds many counts of this clonotype. The chain links TRBV11-1 to TRBJ1-1; D is unclear. The CDR3 has 16 residues. The germline CDR1 and CDR2 sequences are SGHAT and FQDESV (reference sequence). Trimming took 2 bases from V and 1 from J, leaving 14 bases between them. In DNA form, the CDR3 reads TGTGCCAGCAGCTTACATCGTGATTCAAGGAACACTGAAGCTTTCTTT. Its translation: CASSLHRDSRNTEAFF. Complete variable domain (other parts from reference TRBV11-1 and TRBJ1-1): EAEVAQSPRYKITEKSQAVAFWCDPISGHATLYWYRQILGQGPELLVQFQDESVVDDSQLPKDRFSAERLKGVDSTLKIQPAELGDSAMYLCASSLHRDSRNTEAFFGQGTRLTVV.

This clonotype was observed many times. CDR3 nucleotide sequence: TGCGCCAGCAGCTTGGCCTACAACTCCTACGAGCAGTACTTC. As protein: CASSLAYNSYEQYF. The chain combines TRBV5-1 with TRBJ2-7; no clear D gene. Deletions cut 0 bases from V and 0 bases from J, with 7 bases between. The germline CDR1 and CDR2 sequences are SGHRS and YFSETQ. There are 14 residues in the CDR3.

This clonotype has only a few counts. The V gene is TRBV20-1, the J gene TRBJ2-7, with 8 bases matching TRBD1. Germline CDR1 is DFQATT and CDR2 is SNEGSKA (reference sequence). V lost 4 bases and J lost 7; bases outside the gene matches: 6. The CDR3 covers 12 residues. The CDR3 DNA is TGCAGTGCTACCCGGACAGGGAGGGAGCAGTACTTC. It yields the protein CSATRTGREQYF.

This clonotype was seen a few times. The chain employs TRBV27 and TRBJ2-5, with unresolved D. The CDR3 is made up of 10 amino acids. Trimming took off 8 bases at V and 5 bases at J, with 6 bases between the two ends. Germline loops: CDR1 MNHEY, CDR2 SMNVEV (reference sequence). DNA for the CDR3: TGTGCCAGCGGTTATGAGACCCAGTACTTC. Translated: CASGYETQYF.

This clonotype was found many times. The V gene is TRBV7-9, the J gene TRBJ1-1; D may be TRBD1 (5 bases). Germline lookup yields CDR1 SEHNR and CDR2 FQNEAQ (reference sequence). The CDR3 consists of 15 residues. Trimming removed 1 base from V and 4 bases from J, with 13 bases in between. The CDR3 loop reads CASSLGALGGTEAFF. CDR3 in DNA: TGTGCCAGCAGCTTAGGGGCCCTTGGGGGCACTGAAGCTTTCTTT.

This rearrangement joins TRBV12-3 or TRBV12-4 to TRBJ2-1; D possibly corresponds to TRBD1 (5 bases). There are 16 residues in the CDR3. Trimming removed 6 bases from V and 0 bases from J, with 15 bases in between. DNA of the CDR3: TGTGCCAGCAGCCTCCCAGGGCGTAGCTCCTACAATGAGCAGTTCTTC. It specifies CASSLPGRSSYNEQFF.

This clonotype was counted many times. V and J are TRBV20-1 and TRBJ2-7; the match to TRBD1 covers 7 bases. This CDR3 has 16 amino acids. Per germline, CDR1 DFQATT and CDR2 SNEGSKA (reference sequence). Trimming removed 1 base from V and 0 bases from J; junction bases left unmatched: 9. CDR3 protein: CSARAPLRDSSYEQYF. The CDR3 bases are TGCAGTGCTAGAGCCCCACTACGGGACAGCTCCTACGAGCAGTACTTC.

This clonotype was recorded many times. The rearrangement joins TRBV5-5 to TRBJ2-1; D remains ambiguous. This CDR3 is built from 17 residues. Germline lookup yields CDR1 SGHKS and CDR2 YYEKEE (reference sequence). Trimming shortened V by 4 bases and J by 7 bases, and 24 bases separated the two germline ends. The CDR3 loop reads CASSLQRRIQFLNEQFF. The CDR3 DNA follows: TGTGCCAGCAGCCTTCAGAGGCGCATCCAGTTTCTAAATGAGCAGTTCTTC.

The chain combines TRBV5-1 with TRBJ2-7; TRBD1 matches 9 bases. V trimming: 0 bases; J trimming: 2 bases; junction bases outside the gene matches: 6. This CDR3 has 16 residues. Germline CDR1 reads SGHRS; CDR2 reads YFSETQ. The CDR3 spells CASSLAVGQGAYEQYF. CDR3 DNA: TGCGCCAGCAGCTTGGCCGTGGGACAGGGAGCCTACGAGCAGTACTTC.

This clonotype was detected ten times or more. The genes are TRBV7-9 and TRBJ2-1; D is undetermined. CDR1 and CDR2 from the germline V gene are SEHNR and FQNEAQ (reference sequence). V was cut by 5 bases and J by 0 bases, with 8 bases left in between. CDR3 length equals 14 residues. CDR3 nucleotides: TGTGCCAGCAGCCGTAAGAGCTCCTACAATGAGCAGTTCTTC. This encodes CASSRKSSYNEQFF. Looking up the rest from reference TRBV7-9 and TRBJ2-1 gives the full variable domain: DTGVSQNPRHKITKRGQNVTFRCDPISEHNRLYWYRQTLGQGPEFLTYFQNEAQLEKSRLLSDRFSAERPKGSFSTLEIQRTEQGDSAMYLCASSRKSSYNEQFFGPGTRLTVL.

This chain uses TRBV19 with TRBJ1-1, with D possibly TRBD1 on 5 matching bases. V lost 5 bases, J lost 10 bases, and 14 bases lay in between. There are 12 residues in the CDR3. Germline CDR1 and CDR2: LNHDA and SQIVND (reference sequence). The CDR3 region is CASSLTGRGAFF. In DNA, the CDR3 is TGTGCCAGTAGTTTAACGGGGCGGGGAGCTTTCTTT.